Detailed here is one TCR beta chain. The sample is drawn from a study of blood T cell repertoires in COVID-19. The method was immunoSEQ multiplex PCR; TCRdb's version includes in-frame clones alone and lacks a portion of them. Among about 67,000 clones listed, 86% were seen once. Germline V CDR1 and CDR2: MGHRA, YSYEKL. Between the trimmed V and J ends, which lost 1 base and 8 bases, there was a span of 14 bases. The CDR3 consists of 15 residues. The sequenced sample consisted of peripheral blood. This rearrangement joins TRBV4-1 to TRBJ1-4; D is uncertain. This receptor was identified in a middle-aged man with active COVID-19. The CDR3: CASSQVGQVREKLFF. The DNA of the CDR3 is TGCGCCAGCAGCCAAGTAGGCCAGGTTAGAGAAAAACTGTTTTTT.